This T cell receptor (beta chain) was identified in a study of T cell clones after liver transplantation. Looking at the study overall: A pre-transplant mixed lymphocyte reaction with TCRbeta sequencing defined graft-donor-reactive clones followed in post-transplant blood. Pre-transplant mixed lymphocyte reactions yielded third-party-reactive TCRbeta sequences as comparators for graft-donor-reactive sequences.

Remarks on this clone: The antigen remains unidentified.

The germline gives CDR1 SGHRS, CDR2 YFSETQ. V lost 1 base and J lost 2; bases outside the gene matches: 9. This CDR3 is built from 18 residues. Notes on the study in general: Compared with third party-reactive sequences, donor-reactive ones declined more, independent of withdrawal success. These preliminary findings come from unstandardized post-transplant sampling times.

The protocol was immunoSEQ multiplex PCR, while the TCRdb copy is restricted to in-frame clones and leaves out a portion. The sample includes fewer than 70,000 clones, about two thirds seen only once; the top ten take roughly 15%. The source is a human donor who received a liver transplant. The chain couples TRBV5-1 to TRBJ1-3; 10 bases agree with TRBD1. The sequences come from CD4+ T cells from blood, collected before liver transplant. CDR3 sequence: CASSLNRDRGLAGNTIYF. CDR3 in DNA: TGCGCCAGCAGCTTGAACCGGGACAGGGGACTCGCTGGAAACACCATATATTTT. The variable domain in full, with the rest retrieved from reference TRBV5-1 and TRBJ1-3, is KAGVTQTPRYLIKTRGQQVTLSCSPISGHRSVSWYQQTPGQGLQFLFEYFSETQRNKGNFPGRFSGRQFSNSRSEMNVSTLELGDSALYLCASSLNRDRGLAGNTIYFGEGSWLTVV.